This is a list of T cell receptor beta chains from one sample in a study of read filtering for tumor transcriptome and immune sequencing. One entry per CDR3 protein, called by TCRdb with MiXCR from the reads. The table lists over 35,000 distinct CDR3 sequences, around an eighth of them singletons. Input material: a population of CD138-negative cells sorted from bone marrow. These receptors were collected from a donor aged 40 or over with multiple myeloma. The CDR3 runs from the conserved cysteine through the conserved F or W. D genes are given only for firm matches. Part of the rows lack a size; the others show once, few, many or a class for expanded clones.

CASSDRSTDTQYF	TGTGCCAGCAGTGACCGGAGCACAGATACGCAGTATTTT	-	TRBJ2-3	TRBV2	many
CASSSGAFGITGELFF	TGTGCCAGCAGCTCTGGGGCCTTCGGAATTACCGGGGAGCTGTTTTTT	-	TRBJ2-2	TRBV7-3	many
CASSPGTAGSTDTQYF	TGTGCCAGCTCACCAGGGACAGCCGGCAGCACAGATACGCAGTATTTT	TRBD1	TRBJ2-3	TRBV18	many
CSATKGRAAYNEQFF	TGCAGTGCTACCAAGGGGCGGGCCGCCTACAATGAGCAGTTCTTC	-	TRBJ2-1	TRBV20-1	many
CAISHPKLTGAMNTEAFF	TGTGCCATCAGTCACCCGAAACTGACAGGGGCAATGAACACTGAAGCTTTCTTT	TRBD1	TRBJ1-1	TRBV10-3	many
CASSTRRDQETQYF	TGTGCCAGCAGCACGAGACGGGACCAAGAGACCCAGTACTTC	-	TRBJ2-5	TRBV9	many
CSARYPTGGYEQYF	TGCAGTGCTAGATACCCGACAGGGGGCTACGAGCAGTACTTC	TRBD1	TRBJ2-7	TRBV20-1	few
CASCIVGGSNEKLFF	TGTGCCAGCTGCATCGTGGGGGGATCTAATGAAAAACTGTTTTTT	-	TRBJ1-4	TRBV6-2/TRBV6-3	many
CASSQAAGEAFF	TGCGCCAGCAGCCAAGCCGCAGGAGAAGCTTTCTTT	-	TRBJ1-1	TRBV4-3	-
CASSVMTKTTDTQYF	TGTGCCAGCAGCGTGATGACAAAGACCACGGATACGCAGTATTTT	-	TRBJ2-3	TRBV9	many